This TCR beta chain was retrieved from a study of control samples from healthy donors and cancer patients. Only one count was recorded for this clone. The protocol was immunoSEQ multiplex PCR, while the TCRdb copy is restricted to in-frame clones and leaves out a portion. Of 75,000 to 100,000 clones in the sample, 85% to 90% are singletons; the top ten hold around 6%. Material: blood. This clonotype originated in a man aged 50 to 59 in good health.

The CDR3 region is CASSLGPRRASSYEQYF. In nucleotides, the CDR3 is TGTGCCAGCAGCTTGGGGCCCCGGCGGGCCAGCTCCTACGAGCAGTACTTC. This rearrangement joins TRBV5-8 to TRBJ2-7; TRBD2 is a possible D gene (5 bases). Trimming stripped 0 bases from V and 0 bases from J, with 16 bases between. The germline gives CDR1 SGHTS, CDR2 YDEGEE. The CDR3 is 17 amino acids.